What follows is one T cell receptor (beta chain) and its context. Its target is unknown. This entry belongs to a study of cytomegalovirus exposure and HLA in healthy donors. Whole-study results and caveats: Later genetic work tied a missense DCLRE1C variant to beta-chain V and J trimming.

Germline values: CDR1 MNHEY, CDR2 SVGAGI. V shed 7 bases and J shed 3 bases, with 9 bases lying between them. The CDR3 sequence is 12 residues long. 13 Jbeta primers and 60 Vbeta primers were used for the PCR. Libraries were prepared by immunoSEQ multiplex PCR; TCRdb keeps only in-frame clonotypes and omits some of them. The table gives over 90,000 clones; the top ten clones make up 3% to 3.5% of it. Sequenced material: PBMCs. The clonotype was recovered from a middle-aged man in good health and CMV-seronegative. The rearrangement joins TRBV6-5 to TRBJ2-5; the D is unclear. CDR3: CASTPEEETQYF. In nucleotides, the CDR3 is TGTGCCAGCACCCCAGAGGAAGAGACCCAGTACTTC.